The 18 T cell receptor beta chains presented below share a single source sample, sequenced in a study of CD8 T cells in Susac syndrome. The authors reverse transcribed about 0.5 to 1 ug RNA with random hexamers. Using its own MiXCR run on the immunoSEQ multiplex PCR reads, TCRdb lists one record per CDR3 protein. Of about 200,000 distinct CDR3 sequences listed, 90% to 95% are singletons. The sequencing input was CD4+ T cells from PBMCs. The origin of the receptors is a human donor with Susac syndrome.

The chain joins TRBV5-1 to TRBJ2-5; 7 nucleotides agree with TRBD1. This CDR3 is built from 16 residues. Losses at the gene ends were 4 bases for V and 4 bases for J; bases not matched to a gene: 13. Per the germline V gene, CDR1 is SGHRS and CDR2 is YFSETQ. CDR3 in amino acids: CASSPNRLGGVETQYF. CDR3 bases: TGCGCCAGCAGCCCAAATCGATTAGGGGGCGTAGAGACCCAGTACTTC.

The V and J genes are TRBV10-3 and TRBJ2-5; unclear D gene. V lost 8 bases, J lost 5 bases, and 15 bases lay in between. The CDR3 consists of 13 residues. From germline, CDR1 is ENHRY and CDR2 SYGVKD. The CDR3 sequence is CAIRGQPDETQYF. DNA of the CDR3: TGTGCCATCCGCGGCCAACCAGATGAGACCCAGTACTTC.

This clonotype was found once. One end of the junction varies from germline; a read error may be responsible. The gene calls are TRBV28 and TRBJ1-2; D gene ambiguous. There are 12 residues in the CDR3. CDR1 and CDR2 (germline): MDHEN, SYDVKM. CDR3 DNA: TGTGCCAGCAGTTTAGCCCAGGAGAATCAACACTTC. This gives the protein CASSLAQENQHF.

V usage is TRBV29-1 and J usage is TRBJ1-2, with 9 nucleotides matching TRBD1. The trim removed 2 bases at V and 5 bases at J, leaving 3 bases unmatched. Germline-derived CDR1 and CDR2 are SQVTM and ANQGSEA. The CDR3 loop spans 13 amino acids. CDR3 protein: CSVEKTGGYGYTF. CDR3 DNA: TGCAGCGTTGAAAAGACAGGGGGGTATGGCTACACCTTC.

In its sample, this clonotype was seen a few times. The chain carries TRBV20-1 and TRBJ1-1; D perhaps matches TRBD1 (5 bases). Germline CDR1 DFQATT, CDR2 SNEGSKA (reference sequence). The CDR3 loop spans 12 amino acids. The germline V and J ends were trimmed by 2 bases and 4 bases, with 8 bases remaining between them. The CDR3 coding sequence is TGCAGTGCTAGACAGGGTAGCACTGAAGCTTTCTTT. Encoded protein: CSARQGSTEAFF.

CDR3 sequence: CASSPPTDTQYF. The CDR3 DNA follows: TGTGCCAGCAGCCCCCCCACAGATACGCAGTATTTT. This rearrangement joins TRBV11-1 to TRBJ2-3; D uncertain. Trimming took off 5 bases at V and 2 bases at J, with 5 bases between the two ends. The germline CDR1 and CDR2 sequences are SGHAT and FQDESV (reference sequence). The CDR3 has 12 amino acids. Supplemented by reference TRBV11-1 and TRBJ2-3, the full variable domain reads EAEVAQSPRYKITEKSQAVAFWCDPISGHATLYWYRQILGQGPELLVQFQDESVVDDSQLPKDRFSAERLKGVDSTLKIQPAELGDSAMYLCASSPPTDTQYFGPGTRLTVL.

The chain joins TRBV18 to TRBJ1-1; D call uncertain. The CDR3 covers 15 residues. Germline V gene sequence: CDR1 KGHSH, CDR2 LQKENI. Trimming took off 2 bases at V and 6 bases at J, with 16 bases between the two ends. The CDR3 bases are TGTGCCAGCTCACCAAGATCCGGTGTTGGGGCTGAAGCTTTCTTT. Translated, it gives CASSPRSGVGAEAFF.

The CDR3 loop reads CASSLRHNTGELFF. The DNA of the CDR3 is TGTGCCAGCAGTTTGAGACACAACACCGGGGAGCTGTTTTTT. The rearrangement joins TRBV27 to TRBJ2-2, with no clear D. The ends were cut back, 3 bases at V and 2 bases at J, with 7 bases in the middle. CDR1 is MNHEY, CDR2 SMNVEV, per germline (reference sequence). This CDR3 has 14 amino acids.

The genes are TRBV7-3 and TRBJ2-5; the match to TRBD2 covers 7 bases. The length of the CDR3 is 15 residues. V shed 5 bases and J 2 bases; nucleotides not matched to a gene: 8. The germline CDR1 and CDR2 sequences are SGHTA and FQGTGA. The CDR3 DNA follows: TGTGCCAGCAGCCCTCTGGGGGGGAAGCAAGAGACCCAGTACTTC. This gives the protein CASSPLGGKQETQYF.

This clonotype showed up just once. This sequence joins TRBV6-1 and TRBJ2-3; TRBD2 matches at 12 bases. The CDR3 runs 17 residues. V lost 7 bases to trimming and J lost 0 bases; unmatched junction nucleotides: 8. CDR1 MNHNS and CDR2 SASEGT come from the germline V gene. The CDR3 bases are TGTGCCAGCACCGGCCCAGGACTAGCGGGAAGCACAGATACGCAGTATTTT. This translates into CASTGPGLAGSTDTQYF.

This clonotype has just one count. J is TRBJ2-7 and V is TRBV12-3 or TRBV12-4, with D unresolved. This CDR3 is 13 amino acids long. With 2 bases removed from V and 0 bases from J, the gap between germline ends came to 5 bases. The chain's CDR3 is CASSLRSSYEQYF. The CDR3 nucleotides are TGTGCCAGCAGTTTAAGGAGCTCCTACGAGCAGTACTTC.

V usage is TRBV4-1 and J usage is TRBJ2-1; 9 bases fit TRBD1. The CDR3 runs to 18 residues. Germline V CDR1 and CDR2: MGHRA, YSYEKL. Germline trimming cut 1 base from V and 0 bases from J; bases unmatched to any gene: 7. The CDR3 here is CASSQGRGTGNSYNEQFF. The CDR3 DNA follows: TGCGCCAGCAGCCAAGGACGCGGGACAGGGAACTCCTACAATGAGCAGTTCTTC.

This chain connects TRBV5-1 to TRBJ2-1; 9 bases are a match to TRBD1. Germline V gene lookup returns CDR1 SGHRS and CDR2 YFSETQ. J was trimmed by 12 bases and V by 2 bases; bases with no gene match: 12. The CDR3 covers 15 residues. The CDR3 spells CASSLGQGYNEGQFF. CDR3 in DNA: TGCGCCAGCAGCTTAGGACAGGGGTACAATGAAGGGCAGTTCTTC. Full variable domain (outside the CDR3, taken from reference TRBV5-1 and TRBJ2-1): KAGVTQTPRYLIKTRGQQVTLSCSPISGHRSVSWYQQTPGQGLQFLFEYFSETQRNKGNFPGRFSGRQFSNSRSEMNVSTLELGDSALYLCASSLGQGYNEGQFFGPGTRLTVL.

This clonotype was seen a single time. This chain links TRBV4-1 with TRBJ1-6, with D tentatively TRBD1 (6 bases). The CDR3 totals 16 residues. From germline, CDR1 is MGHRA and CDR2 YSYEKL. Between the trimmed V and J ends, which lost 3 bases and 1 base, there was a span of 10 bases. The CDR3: CASSQARGSYNSPLHF. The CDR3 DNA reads TGCGCCAGCAGCCAGGCCAGGGGATCCTATAATTCACCCCTCCACTTT.

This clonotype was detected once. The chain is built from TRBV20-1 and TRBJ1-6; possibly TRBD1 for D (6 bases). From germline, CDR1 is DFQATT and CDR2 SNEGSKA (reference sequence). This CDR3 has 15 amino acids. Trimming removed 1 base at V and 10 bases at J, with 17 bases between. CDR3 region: CSARGGWGLESPLHF. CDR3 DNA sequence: TGCAGTGCTAGAGGGGGCTGGGGGCTGGAATCACCCCTCCACTTT.

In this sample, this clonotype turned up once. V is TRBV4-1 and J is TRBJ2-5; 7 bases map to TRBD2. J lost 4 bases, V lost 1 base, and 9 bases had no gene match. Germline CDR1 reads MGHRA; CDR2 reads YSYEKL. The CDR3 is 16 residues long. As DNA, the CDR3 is TGCGCCAGCAGCCAAGGGGCGGGCGGGAGTAGAGAGACCCAGTACTTC. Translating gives CASSQGAGGSRETQYF.

For the CDR3, the DNA is TGTGCCAGCAGTCTGAAGGGGCAGGGGGATGGCTACACCTTC. Protein product: CASSLKGQGDGYTF. The chain couples TRBV2 to TRBJ1-2; the match to TRBD1 covers 7 bases. This CDR3 is built from 14 residues. The germline gives CDR1 SNHLY, CDR2 FYNNEI. V trimming: 5 bases; J trimming: 6 bases; junction bases outside the gene matches: 9.

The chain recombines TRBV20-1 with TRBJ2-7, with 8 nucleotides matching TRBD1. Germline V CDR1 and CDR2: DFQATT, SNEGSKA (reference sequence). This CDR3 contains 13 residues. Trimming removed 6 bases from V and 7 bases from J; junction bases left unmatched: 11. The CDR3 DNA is TGCAGTGCATGGACAGGGAGCTGGGTGGAGCAGTACTTC. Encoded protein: CSAWTGSWVEQYF.